This T cell receptor beta chain was obtained from a study of regulatory T cells in long-lasting Graves disease. Time point defined: newly diagnosed GD, antithyroid drugs for less than 3 months. From PBMCs, RNA was extracted and then used to make the TCR library. An endocrinology department located in Xi'an, China, was where the patients came from. Construction of TCR beta libraries relied on iRepertoire HTBI primers and on Arm-PCR targeting CDR3 regions. TCRdb analysed the multiplex PCR reads with MiXCR anew, one entry per CDR3 protein. The sample has more than 400,000 distinct CDR3 sequences, around 17% seen once; the top ten hold approximately 12%. This CDR3 spans 12 amino acids. CDR1 is DFQATT and CDR2 is SNEGSKA in the germline V gene (reference sequence). V was pared by 6 bases and J by 14 bases, with 10 bases of the junction left unmatched. This clonotype was picked up a small number of times.

The sample also formed part of further work on T cells in Graves' hyperthyroidism and ophthalmopathy.

The chain combines TRBV20-1 with TRBJ2-1, with 10 bases fitting TRBD2. The sequence came from a woman aged 25 to 45 with Graves disease. The sample was peripheral blood mononuclear cells (PBMCs), taken at new diagnosis, from a patient treated with antithyroid drugs. The CDR3 DNA sequence: TGCAGTGCACCCGGGACTAGCGCCTCGAAGTTCTTC. Translated, it gives CSAPGTSASKFF.